This is a list of T cell receptor beta chains from one sample in a study of siplizumab effects on memory and regulatory T cells. Profiling relied on immunoSEQ multiplex PCR, and the TCRdb table lists in-frame clones only, not all of them. Of 40,000 to 45,000 clones listed, 70% to 90% were seen once; the top ten hold less than 0.25%. Source material: naive CD4+ T cells sorted from blood. The receptors shown here come from a human donor in good health. The CDR3 runs from the conserved cysteine through the conserved F or W. A D gene is named only where the DNA matches it firmly. Size tells how often a clone was seen (once, few, many) or the class of an expanded clone, and some rows leave it out.

d_call clone_size j_call v_call cdr3_nt cdr3_aa
TRBD2 NA TRBJ2-3 TRBV9 TGTGCCAGCAGCGACGGGACTAGCGGGGCTACAGATACGCAGTATTTT CASSDGTSGATDTQYF
TRBD1 NA TRBJ2-7 TRBV4-2 TGTGCCAGCAGCCAAGACGAAGGGGGCGCTGGATACGAGCAGTACTTC CASSQDEGGAGYEQYF
TRBD1 NA TRBJ2-7 TRBV7-9 TGTGCCAGCAGCTTATCAAAAGGGGACAGCTTGGAGCAGTACTTC CASSLSKGDSLEQYF
NA NA TRBJ1-1 TRBV4-2 TGTGCCAGCAGCCAAGATTGGGGTCCGAACACTGAAGCTTTCTTT CASSQDWGPNTEAFF
NA NA TRBJ2-7 TRBV9 TGTGCCAGCAGCGTCATGGGGAGCTCCTACGAGCAGTACTTC CASSVMGSSYEQYF
TRBD2 NA TRBJ2-7 TRBV9 TGTGCCAGCAGCCCACCGGCGCAAGGACCGGGGGGAACTCCCAACGAGCAGTACTTC CASSPPAQGPGGTPNEQYF
NA NA TRBJ1-6 TRBV12-5 TGTGCTAGTGGTTTCCGGGACCAAACACCCCTCCACTTT CASGFRDQTPLHF
NA NA TRBJ1-2 TRBV2 TGTGCCAGCAGTGTGGGCAGGACCGACTATGGCTACACCTTC CASSVGRTDYGYTF
NA NA TRBJ1-4 TRBV18 TGTGCCAGCTCACCACAGGGAACTAATGAAAAACTGTTTTTT CASSPQGTNEKLFF
NA NA TRBJ2-1 TRBV7-3 TGTGCCAGCAGCCCACCGGACAATGAGCAGTTCTTC CASSPPDNEQFF
NA NA TRBJ1-1 TRBV7-9 TGTGCCAGCAGCTTCGTGGAGAACACTGAAGCTTTCTTT CASSFVENTEAFF
TRBD1 NA TRBJ2-7 TRBV10-3 TGTGCCATCAGTGTGGGACAGGGGCACGAGCAGTACTTC CAISVGQGHEQYF
NA NA TRBJ2-1 TRBV7-3 TGTGCCAGCAGCTCCGGGGCGGGCCGCGTGGGTGAGCAGTTCTTC CASSSGAGRVGEQFF
TRBD1 once TRBJ1-5 TRBV19 TGTGCCAGTACTGGGACAGTTAGCAATCAGCCCCAGCATTTT CASTGTVSNQPQHF
NA NA TRBJ1-1 TRBV7-8 TGTGCCAGCAGCTTAGGAGGGGACACTGAAGCTTTCTTT CASSLGGDTEAFF
TRBD2 NA TRBJ2-7 TRBV29-1 TGCAGCGTCACCGGGACTAGCGGGAGTGGGGAGCAGTACTTC CSVTGTSGSGEQYF
TRBD2 NA TRBJ2-1 TRBV30 TGTGCCTGGAGTAACCGGCAAGGGACTAGGGGAAATGAGCAGTTCTTC CAWSNRQGTRGNEQFF
TRBD2 NA TRBJ2-3 TRBV7-2 TGTGCCAGCAGCCGGACTAGCGGGGGTGGAGATACGCAGTATTTT CASSRTSGGGDTQYF
TRBD1 few TRBJ1-1 TRBV18 TGTGCCAGCTCCCGGGACAGGGGGAACACTGAAGCTTTCTTT CASSRDRGNTEAFF
TRBD1 once TRBJ1-1 TRBV4-1 TGCGCCAGCAGCCCACGACAGGGTCTGAACACTGAAGCTTTCTTT CASSPRQGLNTEAFF
NA NA TRBJ1-1 TRBV9 TGTGCCAGCAGCGTAGAGCCAGACATGAACACTGAAGCTTTCTTT CASSVEPDMNTEAFF
NA NA TRBJ1-1 TRBV2 TGTGCCAGCAGTGTGTTGGGGGGCGCTGAAGCTTTCTTT CASSVLGGAEAFF
TRBD2 NA TRBJ2-1 TRBV4-1 TGCGCCAGCAGCCAAAGTAAACTAGCGGGGGCCCCAGCCTACAATGAGCAGTTCTTC CASSQSKLAGAPAYNEQFF
NA NA TRBJ1-1 TRBV5-1 TGCGCCAGCCGCTTCCTCGGCATGAACACTGAAGCTTTCTTT CASRFLGMNTEAFF
TRBD1 NA TRBJ1-4 TRBV19 TGTGCCAGTAGTATAGTTCGGGCAGGGGGGCTGTTTTTT CASSIVRAGGLFF
NA NA TRBJ2-3 TRBV4-2 TGTGCCAGCAGCCAAGAAAGCGGTCGCACAGATACGCAGTATTTT CASSQESGRTDTQYF
NA once TRBJ1-2 TRBV29-1 TGCAGCGTCTGGAGGGGGGACTATGGCTACACCTTC CSVWRGDYGYTF
NA NA TRBJ1-1 TRBV6-4 TGTGCCAGCAGGAAAATAGGGGTCAGGAACACTGAAGCTTTCTTT CASRKIGVRNTEAFF
NA NA TRBJ2-6 TRBV12-5 TGTGCTAGTGGTTTCATGGGCCGGGTTAGTGGGGCCAACGTCCTGACTTTC CASGFMGRVSGANVLTF
NA NA TRBJ2-2 TRBV7-3 TGTGCCAGCAGCCGGGACTGGAACACCGGGGAGCTGTTTTTT CASSRDWNTGELFF
NA NA TRBJ2-1 TRBV5-8 TGTGCCAGCAGCTTGGGCGCTGAGCAGTTCTTC CASSLGAEQFF
NA NA TRBJ1-2 TRBV11-2 TGTGCCAGCAGCTTAGCGGCAAGCTATGGCTACACCTTC CASSLAASYGYTF
NA few TRBJ1-2 TRBV15 TGTGCCACCAGCAGAGACCCCTTTCAGGGCCCGAACTATGGCTACACCTTC CATSRDPFQGPNYGYTF
TRBD1 NA TRBJ2-1 TRBV19 TGTGCCAGTAGCCTACCCGGGACAGGTAAGAATGAGCAGTTCTTC CASSLPGTGKNEQFF
TRBD1 NA TRBJ2-4 TRBV27 TGTGCCAGCAGTCAGACAGGGATTGGAAACATTCAGTACTTC CASSQTGIGNIQYF
NA NA TRBJ2-7 TRBV4-2 TGTGCCAGCAGCCAAGGGGGCTGGGGTTCCTACGAGCAGTACTTC CASSQGGWGSYEQYF
TRBD2 NA TRBJ2-7 TRBV6-1 TGTGCCAGCAGTGAAGTCCCCCTCAGCGGGGGGCAAAGGTTCTTC CASSEVPLSGGQRFF
NA NA TRBJ1-2 TRBV29-1 TGCAGCGTTGATGGGAGAGGCTGGGAGAAGAGCTATGGCTACACCTTC CSVDGRGWEKSYGYTF
NA NA TRBJ2-5 TRBV6-6 TGTGCCAGCCAGGGGGCGGGGGGGAGAGAGACCCAGTACTTC CASQGAGGRETQYF
NA NA TRBJ2-5 TRBV5-1 TGCGCCAGCACCCCCACCAGGGGACGGCGCCAAGAGACCCAGTACTTC CASTPTRGRRQETQYF
TRBD2 NA TRBJ2-1 TRBV7-2 TGTGCCAGCAACGAGTGGGGACTAGCGGGAGGCGAGCAGTTCTTC CASNEWGLAGGEQFF
TRBD1 NA TRBJ1-1 TRBV7-2 TGTGCCAGCAGCTTACTACAGGGGGCCACTGAAGCTTTCTTT CASSLLQGATEAFF
NA NA TRBJ2-1 TRBV7-8 TGTGCCAGCAGCTTCCGCGTGGGGCCCAATGAGCAGTTCTTC CASSFRVGPNEQFF
TRBD2 NA TRBJ2-1 TRBV2 TGTGCCAGCAGCGGACAGGGTCTGACACTAGCGGGGACCAATGAGCAGTTCTTC CASSGQGLTLAGTNEQFF
NA NA TRBJ2-7 TRBV5-1 TGCGCCAGCAGCTTGGTATATACTACGGCCTACGAGCAGTACTTC CASSLVYTTAYEQYF
NA NA TRBJ2-3 TRBV2 TGTGCCAGCAGTGAAAGGCCGGAGGTTTTGGATACGCAGTATTTT CASSERPEVLDTQYF
TRBD1 NA TRBJ1-1 TRBV6-5 TGTGCCAGCAGTACACAGGGGGTCACTGAAGCTTTCTTT CASSTQGVTEAFF
NA NA TRBJ1-1 TRBV5-6 TGTGCCAGCAGCCCCCCTCGGGGCGGGACTGAAGCTTTCTTT CASSPPRGGTEAFF
NA NA TRBJ2-7 TRBV7-9 TGTGCCAGCAGCTTAGTCCCTCACTACGAGCAGTACTTC CASSLVPHYEQYF
NA NA TRBJ1-3 TRBV7-8 TGTGCCAGCAGCTTAGTTTTGAGGGGGGCAACTGGAAACACCATATATTTT CASSLVLRGATGNTIYF
TRBD1 NA TRBJ2-3 TRBV2 TGTGCCAGCAGCGAGGACAGGGGTAGGGATTTT CASSEDRGRDF
NA NA TRBJ1-1 TRBV6-5 TGTGCCAGCAGTCACCAATGGAATACTGAAGCTTTCTTT CASSHQWNTEAFF
NA NA TRBJ1-1 TRBV6-5 TGTGCCAGCAGCCGCGGGGCCGTTGGTTCTACTGAAGCTTTCTTT CASSRGAVGSTEAFF
NA NA TRBJ1-2 TRBV19 TGTGCCGGAAGCAGGGAGGACTATGGCTACACCTTC CAGSREDYGYTF
TRBD1 once TRBJ2-2 TRBV5-1 TGCGCCAGCAGCCCCCGACAGGGATTCGACACCGGGGAGCTGTTTTTT CASSPRQGFDTGELFF